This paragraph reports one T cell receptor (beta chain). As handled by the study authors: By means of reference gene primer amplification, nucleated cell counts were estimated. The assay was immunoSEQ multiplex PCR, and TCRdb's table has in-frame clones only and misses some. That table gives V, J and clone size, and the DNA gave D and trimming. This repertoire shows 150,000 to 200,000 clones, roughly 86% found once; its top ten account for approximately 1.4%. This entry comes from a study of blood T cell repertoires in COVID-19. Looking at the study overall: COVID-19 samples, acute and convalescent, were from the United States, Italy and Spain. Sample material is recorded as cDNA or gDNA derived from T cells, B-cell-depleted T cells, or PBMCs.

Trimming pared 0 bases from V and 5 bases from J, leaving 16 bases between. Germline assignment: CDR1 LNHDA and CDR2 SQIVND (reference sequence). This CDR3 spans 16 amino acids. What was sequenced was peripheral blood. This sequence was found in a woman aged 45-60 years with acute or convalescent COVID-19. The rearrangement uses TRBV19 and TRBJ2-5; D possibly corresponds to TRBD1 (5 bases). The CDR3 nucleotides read TGTGCCAGTAGTATAGATCAAGGGGCAGGCGTGGAGACCCAGTACTTC. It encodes CASSIDQGAGVETQYF.